The 21 T cell receptor beta chains reported below all come from one sample, sequenced in a study of shared clonotypes between healthy human individuals (TCRdb year 2020). Libraries were built with the immunoSEQ multiplex PCR assay. What TCRdb holds here is the immuneACCESS table cut down to in-frame rearrangements. Part of the clones is not present; checked against another copy, under half of the missing clones reflect an unresolved V gene, and the others are unexplained. For this sample the table gives 2.3 million or so clones, of which over 85% were detected only once. The ten largest clonotypes hold about 0.41% of the sample. Input material: naive CD4+ T cells from PBMCs. This sample's cell subset or site label indicates: CD45RA+ positively selected. These receptors were collected from a man younger than 30 in good health. Some clones in this sample may be carry-over from other donors' samples.

The chain employs TRBV28 and TRBJ2-5; D is undetermined. This CDR3 is 15 amino acids long. Germline V gene lookup returns CDR1 MDHEN and CDR2 SYDVKM. Trimming pared 2 bases from V and 5 bases from J, leaving 15 bases between. CDR3 amino acids: CASSLVPSVVETQYF. The CDR3, as DNA: TGTGCCAGCAGTTTAGTTCCCAGCGTAGTTGAGACCCAGTACTTC.

This rearrangement joins TRBV6-1 to TRBJ1-1; D gene unclear. The V and J ends lost 0 bases and 0 bases respectively, with 8 bases between them. CDR1 is MNHNS, CDR2 SASEGT, per germline. The CDR3 spans 15 residues. Here the CDR3 DNA reads TGTGCCAGCAGTGAAGCGTCCCAAATGAACACTGAAGCTTTCTTT. This sequence encodes CASSEASQMNTEAFF.

The chain uses TRBV7-2 and TRBJ2-4; unclear D gene. The V end lost 0 bases, the J end lost 7 bases, and 13 bases lay between the germline ends. CDR3 length: 15 amino acids. Germline V gene data show CDR1 as SGHTA and CDR2 as FQGNSA. This chain's CDR3 is CASSLAGPVGNIQYF. The CDR3 nucleotides read TGTGCCAGCAGCTTAGCGGGCCCGGTGGGGAACATTCAGTACTTC.

This clone was seen only a few times. J is TRBJ1-2 and V is TRBV28; no clear D. This CDR3 region has 13 residues. The germline V and J ends were trimmed by 6 bases and 5 bases, with 13 bases remaining between them. Per germline, CDR1 MDHEN and CDR2 SYDVKM. CDR3 sequence (DNA): TGTGCCAGCAGGGGAAACAGCGAGTATGGCTACACCTTC. Protein: CASRGNSEYGYTF.

V is TRBV11-2 and J is TRBJ2-3, with TRBD2 matching 7 bases. Unmatched junction bases numbered 8, after V lost 4 bases and J lost 1 base. Germline lookup yields CDR1 SGHAT and CDR2 FQNNGV. CDR3 size: 16 residues. CDR3 sequence: CASSSLAGRRTDTQYF. CDR3 DNA sequence: TGTGCCAGCAGCTCGTTAGCGGGCCGACGCACAGATACGCAGTATTTT.

The chain has TRBV4-3 and TRBJ1-2; D not resolved. Trimming took off 1 base at V and 3 bases at J, with 6 bases between the two ends. Germline loops: CDR1 LGHNA, CDR2 YSLEER. The CDR3 length is 13 residues. CDR3 sequence: CASSQVQYYGYTF. In nucleotides, the CDR3 is TGCGCCAGCAGCCAAGTTCAGTACTATGGCTACACCTTC.

This clone was found once. V and J are TRBV2 and TRBJ2-1; 11 nucleotides align to TRBD1. CDR1 SNHLY and CDR2 FYNNEI come from the germline V gene. Germline trimming cut 9 bases from V and 10 bases from J; bases unmatched to any gene: 8. The CDR3 extends over 13 amino acids. The CDR3 coding sequence is TGTGCCAGACCGGACAGGGGGCGCAACGAGCAGTTCTTC. This encodes CARPDRGRNEQFF.

This clone was seen just once. The rearrangement uses TRBV5-1 and TRBJ2-1; 12 nucleotides agree with TRBD2. The CDR3 totals 17 residues. Unmatched junction bases numbered 4, after V lost 1 base and J lost 2 bases. Germline CDR1 is SGHRS and CDR2 is YFSETQ. The CDR3, as DNA: TGCGCCAGCAGCTTGAGACTAGCGGGAGCCACCTACAATGAGCAGTTCTTC. Residues: CASSLRLAGATYNEQFF.

V and J are TRBV7-9 and TRBJ1-2; no reliable D call. The CDR3 runs 13 residues. From germline, CDR1 is SEHNR and CDR2 FQNEAQ (reference sequence). The V end was cut by 1 base, the J end by 8 bases, with 11 bases between. The CDR3, as DNA: TGTGCCAGCAGCTTAGACCCTACGGGGGGCTACACCTTC. Translated: CASSLDPTGGYTF.

V usage is TRBV28 and J usage is TRBJ1-6; 7 nucleotides agree with TRBD1. The CDR3 runs to 15 residues. The germline CDR1 and CDR2 sequences are MDHEN and SYDVKM. Trimming cost V 6 bases and J 0 bases; bases outside gene matches: 2. CDR3 sequence: CASRRDSSYNSPLHF. DNA of the CDR3: TGTGCCAGCAGAAGGGACAGCTCCTATAATTCACCCCTCCACTTT.

The chain recombines TRBV6-4 with TRBJ1-1; maybe TRBD1 (6 bases). Trimming left V 3 bases short and J 5 bases short, with 16 bases between. Germline CDR1 MRHNA, CDR2 SNTAGT. This CDR3 comprises 15 residues. Here the CDR3 DNA reads TGTGCCAGCAGTGAGACCTCAGGGGCGGGTACTGAAGCTTTCTTT. As protein: CASSETSGAGTEAFF.

This clone was seen a single time. The chain recombines TRBV7-6 with TRBJ2-2; the match to TRBD2 covers 14 bases. Germline assignment: CDR1 SGHVS and CDR2 FNYEAQ. The junction had 5 bases not matched to a gene; V was cut back by 5 bases and J by 6 bases. The CDR3 has 16 amino acids. Here the CDR3 DNA reads TGTGCCAGCAGCGCCCGACTAGCGGGAGGGGCCGGGGAGCTGTTTTTT. Amino acids: CASSARLAGGAGELFF.

The chain joins TRBV11-3 to TRBJ2-1, with D possibly matching TRBD2 (5 bases). The CDR3 consists of 13 residues. Per germline, CDR1 SGHNT and CDR2 YENEEA. Trimming stripped 1 base from V and 12 bases from J, with 13 bases between. CDR3 amino acids: CASSLGVAGAQFF. As DNA, the CDR3 is TGTGCCAGCAGCTTAGGGGTCGCGGGTGCGCAGTTCTTC. Supplemented by reference TRBV11-3 and TRBJ2-1, the full variable domain reads EAGVVQSPRYKIIEKKQPVAFWCNPISGHNTLYWYLQNLGQGPELLIRYENEEAVDDSQLPKDRFSAERLKGVDSTLKIQPAELGDSAVYLCASSLGVAGAQFFGPGTRLTVL.

The chain recombines TRBV5-6 with TRBJ1-5; D is perhaps TRBD1 (5 bases). This CDR3 has 17 residues. Germline values: CDR1 SGHDT, CDR2 YYEEEE. Trimming cost V 1 base and J 0 bases, with 14 bases left between them. The CDR3 nucleotides are TGTGCCAGCAGCTTGTCGAGGGGCCCTTATAGCAATCAGCCCCAGCATTTT. It codes for CASSLSRGPYSNQPQHF.

This sequence joins TRBV13 and TRBJ2-3, with 11 positions matching TRBD2. The V gene's germline CDR1 is PRHDT and CDR2 FYEKMQ (reference sequence). Germline trimming cut 6 bases from V and 6 bases from J; bases unmatched to any gene: 8. This CDR3 is built from 15 residues. This CDR3 reads CASRGPGLAADTQYF. Here the CDR3 DNA reads TGTGCCAGCAGGGGACCGGGACTAGCGGCTGATACGCAGTATTTT.

J is TRBJ1-4 and V is TRBV7-3, with D possibly TRBD1 on 5 matching bases. Trimming took off 3 bases at V and 3 bases at J, with 11 bases between the two ends. CDR1 SGHTA and CDR2 FQGTGA come from the germline V gene. This CDR3 has 15 residues. The CDR3 here is CASSLAGGSNEKLFF. The CDR3 DNA is TGTGCCAGCAGCTTGGCGGGGGGATCTAATGAAAAACTGTTTTTT.

The chain employs TRBV6-6 and TRBJ2-7; D is possibly TRBD1 or TRBD2 (6 bases each). The CDR3 has 14 residues. Trimming stripped 6 bases from V and 6 bases from J, with 18 bases between. Per the germline V gene, CDR1 is MNHNY and CDR2 is SVGAGI (reference sequence). CDR3 loop: CASRHDGGPGEQYF. DNA of the CDR3: TGTGCCAGCAGACACGACGGGGGCCCCGGCGAGCAGTACTTC.

In its sample, this clone was seen once. The gene calls are TRBV7-9 and TRBJ1-1; 9 positions agree with TRBD1. The CDR3 has 12 residues. Germline CDR1 and CDR2: SEHNR and FQNEAQ (reference sequence). With V trimmed by 5 bases and J by 8 bases, 3 bases remained unmatched. CDR3 nucleotides: TGTGCCAGCAGCCCACAGGGGGCGGAAGCTTTCTTT. The encoded protein is CASSPQGAEAFF.

The rearrangement joins TRBV27 to TRBJ2-3; D call uncertain. V was pared by 2 bases and J by 10 bases, with 13 bases between. CDR3 length: 13 amino acids. Germline CDR1 reads MNHEY; CDR2 reads SMNVEV (reference sequence). CDR3 coding DNA: TGTGCCAGCAGTTTAATGTCCACCTCACCGCAGTATTTT. Translated, it gives CASSLMSTSPQYF.

The V call is TRBV27, the J call TRBJ2-3; 7 positions agree with TRBD2. This CDR3 is built from 16 residues. With 1 base clipped from V and 4 bases from J, the junction kept 8 bases outside the gene matches. Germline V gene sequence: CDR1 MNHEY, CDR2 SMNVEV (reference sequence). The CDR3 is CASSLLGGRGSDTQYF. The CDR3 DNA follows: TGTGCCAGCAGTTTATTGGGCGGGAGAGGATCAGATACGCAGTATTTT.

This clone has just a few counts. The rearrangement joins TRBV19 to TRBJ1-2, with 7 positions matching TRBD1. Germline assignment: CDR1 LNHDA and CDR2 SQIVND (reference sequence). This CDR3 is built from 13 residues. V gave up 6 bases and J gave up 4 bases; unmatched junction bases: 5. DNA of the CDR3: TGTGCCAGTAGCGTAGGGACAGCCTATGGCTACACCTTC. Residues: CASSVGTAYGYTF.